These 32 T cell receptor beta chains were sequenced from one sample in a study of graft-versus-host responses after intestinal transplantation. Profiled with immunoSEQ multiplex PCR; TCRdb holds only in-frame clones, not every one. The sample holds tens of thousands of clones; roughly 90% are singletons and the top ten take 1.5% to 2%. The specimen was PBMCs, collected 26 days after transplant. These TCRs come from a human patient who received an intestinal transplant, so some T cells may come from the graft donor.

The rearrangement joins TRBV5-4 to TRBJ1-1; the match to TRBD1 covers 7 bases. The trim removed 4 bases at V and 6 bases at J, leaving 6 bases unmatched. The CDR3 length is 13 residues. Germline CDR1 reads SGHNT; CDR2 reads YYREEE (reference sequence). CDR3 bases: TGTGCCAGCAGCCCTACAGGGGAAGCTGAAGCTTTCTTT. Its protein product is CASSPTGEAEAFF.

The chain carries TRBV5-5 and TRBJ2-7; D perhaps matches TRBD2 (6 bases). Deletions cut 0 bases from V and 2 bases from J, with 9 bases between. The length of the CDR3 is 14 residues. Germline CDR1 reads SGHKS; CDR2 reads YYEKEE (reference sequence). The CDR3 DNA reads TGTGCCAGCAGCTTGGGGGGGGTGCCCTACGAGCAGTACGTC. Translating it yields CASSLGGVPYEQYV.

The rearrangement joins TRBV13 to TRBJ2-1; 10 bases fit TRBD2. V lost 5 bases to trimming and J lost 6 bases; unmatched junction nucleotides: 10. The germline gives CDR1 PRHDT, CDR2 FYEKMQ (reference sequence). The CDR3 consists of 16 residues. The CDR3 sequence: CASSPSGSGGINEQFF. CDR3 DNA: TGTGCCAGCAGCCCATCGGGTAGCGGGGGGATCAATGAGCAGTTCTTC.

V and J are TRBV10-3 and TRBJ2-1; 8 bases align to TRBD2. Trimming took 5 bases from V and 4 from J; bases not matched to a gene: 10. Germline CDR1 reads ENHRY; CDR2 reads SYGVKD. The CDR3 consists of 16 residues. The chain's CDR3 is CAISLSSSGEYNEQFF. In DNA form, the CDR3 reads TGTGCCATCAGTCTTAGTAGTAGCGGGGAGTACAATGAGCAGTTCTTC.

The chain employs TRBV6-1 and TRBJ2-7; D is unresolved. Trimming stripped 10 bases from V and 1 base from J, with 14 bases between. Germline CDR1 and CDR2: MNHNS and SASEGT. The CDR3 runs 13 residues. The CDR3 coding sequence is TGTGCCACCTCTGGAGTTATATCCTACGAGCAGTACTTC. Protein product: CATSGVISYEQYF.

The rearrangement joins TRBV2 to TRBJ2-7, with no clear D. V dropped 4 bases and J dropped 3 bases, with 13 bases sitting between them. The length of the CDR3 is 14 residues. Germline loops: CDR1 SNHLY, CDR2 FYNNEI. The CDR3 loop reads CASSGRDLNYEQYF. The CDR3 coding sequence is TGTGCCAGCAGTGGGAGAGACCTGAACTACGAGCAGTACTTC.

The rearrangement uses TRBV6-1 and TRBJ2-7, with 8 bases aligning to TRBD2. Trimming at V came to 0 bases and at J to 2 bases, leaving 18 bases not matched to a gene. Looked up from germline, CDR1 is MNHNS and CDR2 is SASEGT. The CDR3 runs 20 residues. The CDR3 sequence: CASSEALRGGGNLLAYEQYF. For the CDR3, the DNA is TGTGCCAGCAGTGAAGCGCTTCGGGGCGGGGGGAACCTCCTCGCCTACGAGCAGTACTTC.

The chain has TRBV6-1 and TRBJ2-5; TRBD2 matches 12 bases. CDR1 and CDR2 from the germline V gene are MNHNS and SASEGT. This CDR3 comprises 15 residues. Trimming removed 2 bases from V and 4 bases from J; junction bases left unmatched: 2. The CDR3 sequence: CASSELAGGPETQYF. DNA for the CDR3: TGTGCCAGCAGTGAACTAGCGGGAGGGCCAGAGACCCAGTACTTC.

The chain couples TRBV28 to TRBJ2-2, with 9 bases aligning to TRBD1. The CDR3 runs to 15 residues. V shed 4 bases, J shed 5 bases, and the junction held 5 bases outside the gene matches. Germline CDR1 MDHEN, CDR2 SYDVKM. In nucleotides, the CDR3 is TGTGCCAGCAGTTATGGGACAGGGTCGACCGGGGAGCTGTTTTTT. It specifies CASSYGTGSTGELFF.

V gene TRBV7-9 combines with J gene TRBJ2-7, with 7 nucleotides matching TRBD2. J lost 6 bases, V lost 6 bases, and 5 bases had no gene match. The CDR3 is 12 residues long. Germline V gives CDR1 SEHNR, CDR2 FQNEAQ (reference sequence). CDR3: CASSGASGEQYF. CDR3 in DNA: TGTGCCAGCAGTGGGGCTAGCGGCGAGCAGTACTTC.

The CDR3 region is CASSSELAGGNDEQFF. CDR3 sequence (DNA): TGCGCCAGCAGCTCAGAACTAGCGGGAGGTAACGATGAGCAGTTCTTC. The chain employs TRBV4-1 and TRBJ2-1; 12 bases align to TRBD2. CDR1 is MGHRA and CDR2 is YSYEKL in the germline V gene. With V trimmed by 5 bases and J by 8 bases, 10 bases remained unmatched. The CDR3 has 16 residues.

The gene calls are TRBV7-2 and TRBJ1-1, with a tentative D call TRBD1 (5 bases). Trimming left V 5 bases short and J 0 bases short, with 10 bases between. The CDR3 loop spans 14 amino acids. CDR1 and CDR2 (germline): SGHTA, FQGNSA. The chain's CDR3 is CASSPLGLNTEAFF. The CDR3 DNA is TGTGCCAGCAGCCCCCTGGGGCTGAACACTGAAGCTTTCTTT.

The J gene is TRBJ2-5, the V gene TRBV27; 9 nucleotides match TRBD2. Trimming at V came to 2 bases and at J to 4 bases, leaving 5 bases not matched to a gene. This CDR3 has 15 amino acids. The germline V gene encodes CDR1 MNHEY and CDR2 SMNVEV (reference sequence). The CDR3: CASSLAGGRGETQYF. The DNA of the CDR3 is TGTGCCAGCAGTTTAGCGGGGGGGCGAGGAGAGACCCAGTACTTC.

This clone was recorded only once. The V gene is TRBV2, the J gene TRBJ1-4; TRBD1 is a possible D gene (6 bases). V lost 8 bases and J lost 6, with 16 bases in between. Germline-derived CDR1 and CDR2 are SNHLY and FYNNEI. The CDR3 sequence is 14 residues long. CDR3 in amino acids: CASALGAVDEKLFF. The CDR3 DNA reads TGTGCCAGCGCGTTGGGGGCGGTAGATGAAAAACTGTTTTTT.

The chain combines TRBV4-1 with TRBJ2-7, with no clear D. V was clipped by 7 bases and J by 0 bases, with 10 bases between them. Per the germline V gene, CDR1 is MGHRA and CDR2 is YSYEKL. CDR3 length: 13 residues. CDR3 protein: CASTVLDSYEQYV. CDR3 DNA sequence: TGCGCCAGCACTGTCTTAGACTCCTACGAGCAGTACGTC.

In its sample, this clone was seen once. The gene calls are TRBV27 and TRBJ2-7; TRBD1 might be the D (5 bases). Trimming took off 6 bases at V and 2 bases at J, with 17 bases between the two ends. The CDR3 is 15 residues long. Germline-derived CDR1 and CDR2 are MNHEY and SMNVEV (reference sequence). The CDR3 protein is CASSPTRQTPYEQYF. CDR3 nucleotide sequence: TGTGCCAGCAGCCCAACCCGACAGACCCCCTACGAGCAGTACTTC.

The rearrangement links TRBV7-8 to TRBJ2-7; the D gene is possibly TRBD1 (6 bases). Germline V gene sequence: CDR1 SGHVS, CDR2 FQNEAQ. Trimming cost V 1 base and J 5 bases, with 12 bases left between them. The CDR3 length is 14 residues. CDR3 nucleotide sequence: TGTGCCAGCAGCTTAGGCACAGGGATCGACGAGCAGTACGTC. This translates into CASSLGTGIDEQYV.

This chain connects TRBV10-1 to TRBJ1-5; 11 bases map to TRBD1. This CDR3 comprises 16 residues. Looked up from germline, CDR1 is WNHNN and CDR2 is SYGVQD (reference sequence). Trimming at V came to 2 bases and at J to 5 bases, leaving 5 bases not matched to a gene. The CDR3 DNA reads TGCGCCAGCAGTGAGCGGGACAGGGGGAAGGATCAGCCCCAGCATTTT. Translated, it gives CASSERDRGKDQPQHF.

In the case of this clone: One junction end disagrees with the germline gene, perhaps due to a read error. The V and J genes are TRBV6-1 and TRBJ2-3, with D possibly being TRBD1 (6 bases). Per germline, CDR1 MNHNS and CDR2 SASEGT. CDR3 length: 12 amino acids. As DNA, the CDR3 is TGTGCCAGCAGTGAAGCGACAGGTACGCAGTATTTT. Protein: CASSEATGTQYF.

The chain couples TRBV6-1 to TRBJ1-1; D is perhaps TRBD1 (6 bases). The length of the CDR3 is 15 residues. Trimming shortened V by 1 base and J by 4 bases, and 13 bases separated the two germline ends. CDR1 and CDR2 from the germline V gene are MNHNS and SASEGT. This CDR3 reads CASSEGTAWGTEAFF. CDR3 bases: TGTGCCAGCAGTGAAGGGACAGCCTGGGGCACTGAAGCTTTCTTT.

This clone has only one observation. The chain uses TRBV30 and TRBJ2-6; a possible D gene is TRBD1 (5 bases). Trimming removed 4 bases at V and 2 bases at J, with 12 bases between. Germline values: CDR1 GTSNPN, CDR2 SVGIG (reference sequence). The CDR3 has 15 amino acids. The CDR3 DNA is TGTGCCTGGATCTTACAGGCCCCTGGGGCCAACGTCCTGACTTTC. Amino acids: CAWILQAPGANVLTF.

The V and J genes are TRBV4-1 and TRBJ1-6, with 7 bases aligning to TRBD1. Germline V lookup: CDR1 MGHRA, CDR2 YSYEKL. This CDR3 comprises 12 residues. V gave up 3 bases and J gave up 13 bases; unmatched junction bases: 3. Written as DNA, the CDR3 is TGCGCCAGCAGCCACCAACAGGGGCCCCTCCACTTT. This gives the protein CASSHQQGPLHF.

The chain links TRBV7-9 to TRBJ2-2; 7 bases align to TRBD2. Germline-derived CDR1 and CDR2 are SEHNR and FQNEAQ (reference sequence). Trimming cost V 11 bases and J 5 bases; bases outside gene matches: 8. The length of the CDR3 is 13 residues. The CDR3 nucleotides read TGTGCCGGCTGGGAGGGAGGAACCGGGGAGCTGTTTTTT. Residues: CAGWEGGTGELFF.

The chain couples TRBV10-3 to TRBJ2-5, with 8 bases that match TRBD1. The J segment lost 2 bases and the V segment lost 4 bases, leaving 0 bases of the junction unmatched. The CDR3 runs to 13 residues. Germline V gene data show CDR1 as ENHRY and CDR2 as SYGVKD. CDR3 sequence (DNA): TGTGCCATCAGTGGGACAGGGCAAGAGACCCAGTACTTC. Amino acids: CAISGTGQETQYF.

The gene calls are TRBV11-3 and TRBJ2-1; a possible D gene is TRBD2 (6 bases). CDR1 and CDR2 from the germline V gene are SGHNT and YENEEA. The germline V and J ends were trimmed by 1 base and 4 bases, with 8 bases remaining between them. There are 14 residues in the CDR3. The CDR3 DNA follows: TGTGCCAGCAGCTTAGCCGGGAGTTACAATGAGCAGTTCTTC. Its protein is CASSLAGSYNEQFF.

The chain employs TRBV5-8 and TRBJ2-3; 9 nucleotides align to TRBD2. The germline CDR1 and CDR2 sequences are SGHTS and YDEGEE. The CDR3 totals 15 residues. The ends lost 2 bases at V and 4 bases at J; junction bases unmatched: 5. The CDR3 protein is CASSLGGGAADTQYF. The CDR3, as DNA: TGTGCCAGCAGCTTAGGCGGGGGGGCCGCAGATACGCAGTATTTT.

The chain links TRBV29-1 to TRBJ2-7, with a tentative D call TRBD1 (6 bases). V was pared by 6 bases and J by 2 bases, with 14 bases between. The germline V gene has CDR1 SQVTM and CDR2 ANQGSEA. The CDR3 runs to 13 residues. The CDR3 DNA reads as TGCAGCGTGGGCCTGACAGGCGCCTACGAGCAGTACTTC. It codes for CSVGLTGAYEQYF.

This chain uses TRBV7-2 with TRBJ2-7; TRBD2 agrees at 8 bases. Unmatched junction bases numbered 15, after V lost 1 base and J lost 4 bases. Germline loops: CDR1 SGHTA, CDR2 FQGNSA. CDR3 length: 18 residues. This CDR3 reads CASSLVVCSRGDKYEQYV. The CDR3 nucleotides are TGTGCCAGCAGCTTAGTGGTCTGCTCGCGGGGGGATAAGTACGAGCAGTACGTC.

The V gene is TRBV29-1, the J gene TRBJ2-2, with D unresolved. Germline CDR1 reads SQVTM; CDR2 reads ANQGSEA. This CDR3 contains 15 residues. Trimming stripped 1 base from V and 0 bases from J, with 9 bases between. The CDR3 DNA is TGCAGCGTTGAAGTTGGCGGAGCGAACACCGGGGAGCTGTTTTTT. As protein: CSVEVGGANTGELFF.

V is TRBV9 and J is TRBJ2-3, with D possibly TRBD1 on 5 matching bases. Germline V gene data show CDR1 as SGDLS and CDR2 as YYNGEE. CDR3 length: 15 residues. V was cut by 3 bases and J by 5 bases, with 16 bases left in between. CDR3 DNA: TGTGCCAGCAGCGCGGTTGAAAGGGGCAGAGATACGCAGTATTTT. Its protein product is CASSAVERGRDTQYF. Filled out from reference TRBV9 and TRBJ2-3, the complete variable domain reads DSGVTQTPKHLITATGQRVTLRCSPRSGDLSVYWYQQSLDQGLQFLIQYYNGEERAKGNILERFSAQQFPDLHSELNLSSLELGDSALYFCASSAVERGRDTQYFGPGTRLTVL.

The rearrangement links TRBV28 to TRBJ1-2, with a possible D match to TRBD1 (6 bases). Germline CDR1 MDHEN, CDR2 SYDVKM. There are 13 residues in the CDR3. The V end lost 1 base, the J end lost 8 bases, and 11 bases lay between the germline ends. CDR3 residues: CASSLSYRDGYTF. CDR3 DNA: TGTGCCAGCAGTTTATCTTACAGGGACGGCTACACCTTC.

The chain couples TRBV28 to TRBJ1-1; TRBD1 might be the D (5 bases). This CDR3 contains 14 residues. V shed 6 bases and J shed 4 bases, with 15 bases lying between them. Germline V gene sequence: CDR1 MDHEN, CDR2 SYDVKM. CDR3 DNA sequence: TGTGCCAGCAGACCCACAGGTATGGGCACTGAAGCTTTCTTT. Protein: CASRPTGMGTEAFF.